The following is a TCR beta chain sequence with its context. Its antigen is as yet unknown. V shed 4 bases and J 0 bases; nucleotides not matched to a gene: 10. The CDR3 has 17 residues. Per the germline V gene, CDR1 is MDHEN and CDR2 is SYDVKM. The data stem from a study of T cell responses to AZD1222 COVID-19 vaccine. Study-wide points: Clonal diversity was possibly underestimated, and the donors were mostly white British, with more females. Dominant at 160-218 and 743-854, vaccine-associated CD4 TCRs also spanned spike.

The repertoire was sequenced with immunoSEQ multiplex PCR; TCRdb's copy has only in-frame clones and lacks some. The sample records about 90,000 clones, around nine tenths being singletons. The source is an adult in good health. The chain recombines TRBV28 with TRBJ1-2; 8 nucleotides agree with TRBD1. Sequencing used peripheral blood, obtained on day 0 of MenACWY control vaccination. CDR3 nucleotides: TGTGCCAGCAGTTCCGGGACAGGACTCTCTTCTAACTATGGCTACACCTTC. This sequence encodes CASSSGTGLSSNYGYTF.